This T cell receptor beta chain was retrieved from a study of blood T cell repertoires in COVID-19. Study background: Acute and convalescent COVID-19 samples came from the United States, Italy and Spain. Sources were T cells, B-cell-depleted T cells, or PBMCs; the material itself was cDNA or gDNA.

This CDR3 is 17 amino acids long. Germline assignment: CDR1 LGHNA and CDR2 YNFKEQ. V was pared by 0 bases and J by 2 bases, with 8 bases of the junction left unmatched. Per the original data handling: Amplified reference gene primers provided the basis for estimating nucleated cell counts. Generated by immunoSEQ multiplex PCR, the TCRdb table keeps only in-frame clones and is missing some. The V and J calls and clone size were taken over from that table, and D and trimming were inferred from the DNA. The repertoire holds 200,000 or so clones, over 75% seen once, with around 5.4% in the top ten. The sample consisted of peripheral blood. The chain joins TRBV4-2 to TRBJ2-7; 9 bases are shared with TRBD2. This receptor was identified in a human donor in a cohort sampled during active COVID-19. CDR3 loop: CASSQEAGGISTYEQYF. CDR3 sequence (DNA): TGTGCCAGCAGCCAAGAGGCGGGAGGGATTTCCACCTACGAGCAGTACTTC.